The rows below give T cell receptor beta chains drawn from one sample of a study of T-cell reconstitution after alpha-beta-depleted transplantation in children. TCRdb fed the PCR reads into MiXCR, producing one record per CDR3 protein. The sample has 400,000 to 550,000 distinct CDR3 sequences, 8% to 11% seen once. This material consisted of PBMCs, taken before TCRalphabeta/CD19-depleted stem cell transplant. The receptors were sampled from a child aged 2 to 9 with inherited bone marrow failure, due to receive a stem cell transplant. CDR3s include the opening cysteine and the closing phenylalanine or tryptophan. Fields, in order: J gene, V gene, clone size, D gene, CDR3 protein, CDR3 DNA. A D gene is named only where the DNA matches it firmly. Clone size appears in some rows only: once, few, many, or a class for an expanded clone.

TRBJ2-7 TRBV2 - TRBD2 CASSGELAAIYGQYF TGTGCCAGCAGTGGGGAACTAGCGGCAATCTACGGGCAGTACTTC
TRBJ2-5 TRBV7-6 few - CASRQDYQETQYF TGTGCCAGCCGACAGGATTACCAAGAGACCCAGTACTTC
TRBJ2-1 TRBV6-5 many - CASRSTMSSYNEQFF TGTGCCAGCAGGTCGACTATGAGCTCCTACAATGAGCAGTTCTTC
TRBJ2-2 TRBV5-1 few TRBD2 CASSFGPSGRVGTGELFF TGCGCCAGCAGCTTCGGGCCTAGCGGGAGAGTGGGCACCGGGGAGCTGTTTTTT
TRBJ1-5 TRBV7-8 - - CASSLEEQPQHF TGTGCCAGCAGCTTAGAAGAACAGCCCCAGCATTTT
TRBJ2-3 TRBV12-3/TRBV12-4 - - CASSLVGGKGVPDTQYF TGTGCCAGCAGTTTAGTTGGTGGGAAGGGGGTCCCAGATACGCAGTATTTT
TRBJ2-2 TRBV3-1 - - CASSQDVRLAGELFF TGTGCCAGCAGCCAAGATGTCAGATTGGCCGGGGAGCTGTTTTTT
TRBJ1-5 TRBV27 - - CASSFRGGNQPQHF TGTGCCAGCAGTTTTCGTGGGGGCAATCAGCCCCAGCATTTT
TRBJ2-3 TRBV5-1 - - CASSLFSAESTDTQYF TGCGCCAGCAGCTTGTTTTCAGCGGAAAGCACAGATACGCAGTATTTT
TRBJ2-7 TRBV27 many - CASSLTLPTYEQYF TGTGCCAGCAGCCTAACTCTACCCACCTACGAGCAGTACTTC
TRBJ2-3 TRBV4-2 many - CASSQGARGGTTDTQYF TGTGCCAGCAGCCAAGGAGCTCGCGGAGGGACCACAGATACGCAGTATTTT
TRBJ2-3 TRBV4-3 many - CASSQYPSPTTDTQYF TGCGCCAGCAGCCAATATCCTTCTCCTACCACAGATACGCAGTATTTT
TRBJ2-2 TRBV4-3 many - CASSQVDTPLFGELFF TGCGCCAGCAGCCAGGTGGACACTCCCCTTTTCGGGGAGCTGTTTTTT
TRBJ2-2 TRBV5-4 many - CASSFRRENTGELFF TGTGCCAGCAGCTTTCGCCGGGAGAACACCGGGGAGCTGTTTTTT
TRBJ2-1 TRBV20-1 many TRBD2 CSASSTASGTNYNEQFF TGCAGTGCTAGTTCAACGGCTAGCGGGACGAACTACAATGAGCAGTTCTTC
TRBJ2-6 TRBV10-3 - TRBD2 CAISPTSGGSGANVLTF TGTGCCATCAGCCCGACTAGCGGAGGGTCTGGGGCCAACGTCCTGACTTTC
TRBJ2-2 TRBV28 many - CASYPGHPTGELFF TGTGCCAGCTACCCGGGACACCCCACCGGGGAGCTGTTTTTT
TRBJ1-4 TRBV2 many - CASMADNEKLFF TGTGCCAGCATGGCGGATAATGAAAAACTGTTTTTT
TRBJ2-7 TRBV7-9 - TRBD1 CASSGSGQGYFEQYF TGTGCCAGCAGCGGGTCGGGACAGGGATATTTCGAGCAGTACTTC
TRBJ1-1 TRBV25-1 many - CASSESTYTEAFF TGTGCCAGCAGTGAATCCACCTACACTGAAGCTTTCTTT
TRBJ2-1 TRBV27 - TRBD2 CASSPPSGRAHEQFF TGTGCCAGCAGTCCTCCTAGCGGGAGGGCTCATGAGCAGTTCTTC
TRBJ1-6 TRBV20-1 - - CSAKLSPVGYNSPLHF TGCAGTGCTAAACTCTCCCCCGTCGGTTATAATTCACCCCTCCACTTT
TRBJ2-3 TRBV5-1 many TRBD2 CASSWIPGLADTQYF TGCGCCAGCAGCTGGATACCCGGACTAGCGGATACGCAGTATTTT
TRBJ2-2 TRBV6-5 - TRBD2 CASSYLVAGGTGELFF TGTGCCAGCAGTTACCTCGTAGCGGGAGGGACCGGGGAGCTGTTTTTT
TRBJ2-1 TRBV19 few - CASSPGGGGYNEQFF TGTGCCAGTAGCCCTGGGGGTGGAGGCTACAATGAGCAGTTCTTC
TRBJ2-2 TRBV6-1 many TRBD2 CASNLAGGTGELFF TGTGCCAGCAATCTAGCGGGAGGCACCGGGGAGCTGTTTTTT
TRBJ2-5 TRBV20-1 - TRBD1 CSAHTLNGTGVQETQYF TGCAGTGCTCACACGCTCAACGGGACAGGGGTCCAAGAGACCCAGTACTTC
TRBJ2-3 TRBV5-5 - - CASSLLGRSTDTQYF TGTGCCAGCAGCTTGCTGGGTAGGAGCACAGATACGCAGTATTTT
TRBJ2-7 TRBV18 many TRBD2 CASSPTPGTSAIEQYF TGTGCCAGCTCACCAACTCCCGGGACTAGCGCGATCGAGCAGTACTTC
TRBJ2-7 TRBV5-1 many - CASSLVGGTSYEQYF TGCGCCAGCAGCTTGGTCGGGGGCACGTCCTACGAGCAGTACTTC
TRBJ2-5 TRBV7-9 many TRBD1 CASSPWTGEGETQYF TGTGCCAGCAGCCCTTGGACAGGGGAGGGGGAGACCCAGTACTTC
TRBJ2-2 TRBV27 many - CASKRGLTTGELFF TGTGCCAGCAAGAGAGGTTTAACCACCGGGGAGCTGTTTTTT
TRBJ2-1 TRBV5-1 many - CASSLAVGVNEQFF TGCGCCAGCAGCTTGGCCGTGGGAGTGAATGAGCAGTTCTTC
TRBJ2-3 TRBV7-2 many - CASSFGWSDTQYF TGTGCCAGCAGCTTCGGGTGGTCAGATACGCAGTATTTT
TRBJ1-4 TRBV6-1 many - CASSRDLAVGKLFF TGTGCCAGCAGCCGGGACCTAGCTGTAGGGAAACTGTTTTTT
TRBJ2-1 TRBV7-8 many TRBD2 CASSRISGSSYNEQFF TGTGCCAGCAGCCGCATTAGCGGGAGCTCTTACAATGAGCAGTTCTTC
TRBJ2-7 TRBV11-2 few TRBD2 CASSSLAGGYHEQYF TGTGCCAGCAGCTCACTAGCGGGAGGATACCACGAGCAGTACTTC
TRBJ2-4 TRBV27 many - CASSLTTQNIQYF TGTGCCAGCAGTTTGACGACCCAAAACATTCAGTACTTC
TRBJ1-1 TRBV20-1 many - CSAGYLSGEAFF TGCAGTGCTGGCTATCTCTCAGGTGAAGCTTTCTTT
TRBJ2-7 TRBV5-1 many TRBD2 CASSTMTSGYEQYF TGCGCCAGCAGCACCATGACTAGCGGCTACGAGCAGTACTTC
TRBJ2-3 TRBV7-9 - TRBD1 CASSLAWTGAGDTQYF TGTGCCAGCAGCTTAGCCTGGACAGGGGCCGGCGATACGCAGTATTTT
TRBJ2-7 TRBV5-1 many - CASCMSAASTYEQYF TGCGCCAGCTGTATGTCGGCAGCCTCAACTTACGAGCAGTACTTC
TRBJ1-5 TRBV7-9 few - CASSFDDPNQPQHF TGTGCCAGCAGCTTCGACGATCCAAATCAGCCCCAGCATTTT
TRBJ2-3 TRBV12-3/TRBV12-4 - TRBD2 CASSQAGASTDTQYF TGTGCCAGCAGTCAAGCGGGAGCTAGCACAGATACGCAGTATTTT
TRBJ2-7 TRBV7-6 many TRBD1 CASSPGAGTGPYEQYF TGTGCCAGCAGTCCAGGGGCCGGGACAGGACCTTACGAGCAGTACTTC
TRBJ1-2 TRBV12-3/TRBV12-4 many TRBD1 CASSPATGINYGYTF TGTGCCAGCAGTCCCGCGACAGGGATTAACTATGGCTACACCTTC
TRBJ1-2 TRBV7-9 - - CASSLGLGGRSYGYTF TGTGCCAGCAGCTTAGGCCTCGGGGGGCGCAGCTATGGCTACACCTTC
TRBJ2-2 TRBV20-1 many - CSARTGQGTGELFF TGCAGTGCTAGAACGGGGCAAGGCACCGGGGAGCTGTTTTTT
TRBJ1-2 TRBV5-1 many - CASSFAQGPNYGYTF TGCGCCAGCAGCTTTGCGCAGGGCCCTAACTATGGCTACACCTTC
TRBJ1-2 TRBV12-3/TRBV12-4 many TRBD1 CASSSIGGYYGYTF TGTGCCAGCAGTTCGATAGGGGGCTACTATGGCTACACCTTC
TRBJ1-2 TRBV4-3 many TRBD1 CASSQVTGAGYGYTF TGCGCCAGCAGCCAAGTTACAGGGGCGGGCTATGGCTACACCTTC
TRBJ2-1 TRBV27 - - CARSLSAYNEQFF TGTGCCAGAAGTTTGTCAGCATACAATGAGCAGTTCTTC
TRBJ1-5 TRBV5-3 few - CARSFRGASNQPQHF TGTGCCAGAAGCTTTAGAGGGGCGAGCAATCAGCCCCAGCATTTT
TRBJ2-7 TRBV18 many - CASSWGANEQYF TGTGCCAGCTCATGGGGGGCCAACGAGCAGTACTTC
TRBJ2-1 TRBV4-2 many - CASRPRGVRGYNEQFF TGTGCCAGCAGACCGAGAGGTGTGCGGGGATACAATGAGCAGTTCTTC
TRBJ2-1 TRBV4-3 - TRBD2 CASSQGGLAESYNEQFF TGCGCCAGCAGCCAGGGCGGCCTAGCGGAGTCCTACAATGAGCAGTTCTTC
TRBJ2-1 TRBV7-9 few - CASSFVPNEQFF TGTGCCAGCAGCTTTGTTCCGAATGAGCAGTTCTTC